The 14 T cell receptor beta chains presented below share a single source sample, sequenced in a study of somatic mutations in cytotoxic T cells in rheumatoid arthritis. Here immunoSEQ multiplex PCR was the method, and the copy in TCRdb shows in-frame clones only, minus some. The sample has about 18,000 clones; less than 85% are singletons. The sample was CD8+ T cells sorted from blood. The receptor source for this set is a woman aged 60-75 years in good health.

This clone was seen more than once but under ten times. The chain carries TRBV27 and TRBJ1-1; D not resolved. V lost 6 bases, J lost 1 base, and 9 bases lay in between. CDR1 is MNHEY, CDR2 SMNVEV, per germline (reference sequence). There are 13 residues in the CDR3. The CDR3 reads CASSLGRNTEAFF. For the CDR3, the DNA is TGTGCCAGCAGCCTCGGGAGGAACACTGAAGCTTTCTTT.

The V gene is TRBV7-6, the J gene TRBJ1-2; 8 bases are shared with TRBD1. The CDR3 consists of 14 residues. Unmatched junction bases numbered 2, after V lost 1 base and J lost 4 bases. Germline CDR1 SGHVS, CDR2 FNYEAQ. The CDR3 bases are TGTGCCAGCAGCTTAGACGGACAGGGCTATGGCTACACCTTC. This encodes CASSLDGQGYGYTF.

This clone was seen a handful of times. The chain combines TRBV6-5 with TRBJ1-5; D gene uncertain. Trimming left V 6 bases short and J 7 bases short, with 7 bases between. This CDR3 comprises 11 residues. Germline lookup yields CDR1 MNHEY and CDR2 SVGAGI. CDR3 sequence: CASRVEQPQHF. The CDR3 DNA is TGTGCCAGCAGGGTCGAACAGCCCCAGCATTTT.

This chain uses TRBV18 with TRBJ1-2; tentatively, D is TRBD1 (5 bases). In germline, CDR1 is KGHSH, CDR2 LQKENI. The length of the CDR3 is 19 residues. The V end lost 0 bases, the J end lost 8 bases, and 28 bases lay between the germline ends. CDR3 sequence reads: CASSPPAGNRDLLRQGYTF. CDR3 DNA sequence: TGTGCCAGCTCACCACCTGCTGGTAACCGGGACCTCCTACGGCAGGGCTACACCTTC.

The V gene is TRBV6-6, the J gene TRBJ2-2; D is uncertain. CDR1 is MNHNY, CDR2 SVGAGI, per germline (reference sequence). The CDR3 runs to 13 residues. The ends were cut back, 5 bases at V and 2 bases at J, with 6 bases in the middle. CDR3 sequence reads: CASSTKNTGELFF. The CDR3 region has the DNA TGTGCCAGCAGTACCAAAAACACCGGGGAGCTGTTTTTT.

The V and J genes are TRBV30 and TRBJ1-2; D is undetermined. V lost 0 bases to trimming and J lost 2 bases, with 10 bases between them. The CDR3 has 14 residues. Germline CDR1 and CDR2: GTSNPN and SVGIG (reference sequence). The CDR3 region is CAWSVDDGNYGYTF. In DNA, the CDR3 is TGTGCCTGGAGTGTCGATGACGGGAACTATGGCTACACCTTC.

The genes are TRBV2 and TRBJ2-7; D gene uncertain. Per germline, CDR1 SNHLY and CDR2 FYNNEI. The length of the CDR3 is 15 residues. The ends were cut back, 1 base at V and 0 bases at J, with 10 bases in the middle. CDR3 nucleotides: TGTGCCAGCAGTGAAGGGCAGGCCCACTCCTACGAGCAGTACTTC. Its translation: CASSEGQAHSYEQYF.

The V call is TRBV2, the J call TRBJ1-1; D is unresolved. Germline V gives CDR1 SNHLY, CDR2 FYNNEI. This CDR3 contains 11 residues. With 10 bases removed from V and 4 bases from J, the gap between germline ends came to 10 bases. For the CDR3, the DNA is TGTGCCACACACCAAGGCACTGAAGCTTTCTTT. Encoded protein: CATHQGTEAFF.

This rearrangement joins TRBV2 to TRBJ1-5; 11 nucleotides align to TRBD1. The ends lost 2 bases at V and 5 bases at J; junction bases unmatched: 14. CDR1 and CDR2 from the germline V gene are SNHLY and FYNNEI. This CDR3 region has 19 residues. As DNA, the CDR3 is TGTGCCAGCAGTGAAATAGGACAGGGGGCAAGCTTAGGCGATCAGCCCCAGCATTTT. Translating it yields CASSEIGQGASLGDQPQHF.

CDR3 in amino acids: CASRGAYEQYF. Written as DNA, the CDR3 is TGTGCCAGCAGGGGGGCCTACGAGCAGTACTTC. The chain couples TRBV11-2 to TRBJ2-7; D could derive from TRBD1 or TRBD2 (5 bases each). In germline, CDR1 is SGHAT, CDR2 FQNNGV. CDR3 length: 11 amino acids. V was clipped by 6 bases and J by 2 bases, with 5 bases between them.

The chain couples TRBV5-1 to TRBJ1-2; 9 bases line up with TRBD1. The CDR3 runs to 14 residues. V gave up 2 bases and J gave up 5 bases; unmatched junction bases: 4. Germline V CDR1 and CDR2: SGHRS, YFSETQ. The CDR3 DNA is TGCGCCAGCAGCTTAAACAGGGGGCCGTATGGCTACACCTTC. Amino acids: CASSLNRGPYGYTF.

The CDR3 DNA follows: TGTGCCAGCAGCTCAACGGTGGCGGGAGAAGGGGAGACCCAGTACTTC. It translates to CASSSTVAGEGETQYF. The V and J genes are TRBV11-2 and TRBJ2-5, with TRBD2 matching 7 bases. Germline V gives CDR1 SGHAT, CDR2 FQNNGV. V lost 4 bases, J lost 5 bases, and 13 bases stayed unmatched. This CDR3 comprises 16 residues.

CDR3 in DNA: TGTGCCAGCAGCTTAGGACCCGCTGACGAGCAGTACTTC. It is translated as CASSLGPADEQYF. The chain couples TRBV7-7 to TRBJ2-7; D gene uncertain. The CDR3 sequence is 13 residues long. Trimming stripped 1 base from V and 5 bases from J, with 9 bases between. Germline loops: CDR1 SSHAT, CDR2 FNYEAQ (reference sequence).

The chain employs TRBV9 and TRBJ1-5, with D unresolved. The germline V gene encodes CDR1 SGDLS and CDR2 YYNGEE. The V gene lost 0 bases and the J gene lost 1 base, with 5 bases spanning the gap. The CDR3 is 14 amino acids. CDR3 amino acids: CASSVGGSNQPQHF. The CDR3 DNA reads TGTGCCAGCAGCGTAGGAGGAAGCAATCAGCCCCAGCATTTT.